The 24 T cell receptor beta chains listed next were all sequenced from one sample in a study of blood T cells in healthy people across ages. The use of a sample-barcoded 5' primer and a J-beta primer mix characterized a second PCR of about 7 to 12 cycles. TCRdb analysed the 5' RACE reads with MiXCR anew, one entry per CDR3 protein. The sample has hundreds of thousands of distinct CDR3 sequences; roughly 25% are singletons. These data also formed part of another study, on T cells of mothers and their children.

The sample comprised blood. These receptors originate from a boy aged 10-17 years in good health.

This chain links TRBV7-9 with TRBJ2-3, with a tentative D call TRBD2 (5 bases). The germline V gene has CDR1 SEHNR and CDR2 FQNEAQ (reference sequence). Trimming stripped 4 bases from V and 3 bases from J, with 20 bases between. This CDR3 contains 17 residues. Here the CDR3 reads CASSSSFGQVGTDTQYF. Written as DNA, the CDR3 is TGTGCCAGCAGCTCTAGCTTTGGGCAGGTTGGGACAGATACGCAGTATTTT.

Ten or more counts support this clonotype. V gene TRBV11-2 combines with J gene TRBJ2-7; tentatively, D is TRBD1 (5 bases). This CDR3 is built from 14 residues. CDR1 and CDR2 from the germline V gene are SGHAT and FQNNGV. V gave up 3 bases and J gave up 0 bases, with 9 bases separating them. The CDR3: CASSFPTVSYEQYF. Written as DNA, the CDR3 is TGTGCCAGCAGCTTCCCGACAGTCTCCTACGAGCAGTACTTC.

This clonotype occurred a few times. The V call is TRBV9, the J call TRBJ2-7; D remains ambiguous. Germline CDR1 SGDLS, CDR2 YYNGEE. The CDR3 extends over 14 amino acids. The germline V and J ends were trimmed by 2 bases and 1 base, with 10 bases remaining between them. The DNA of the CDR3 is TGTGCCAGCAGCGTGGGAACACAGTCCTACGAGCAGTACTTC. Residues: CASSVGTQSYEQYF.

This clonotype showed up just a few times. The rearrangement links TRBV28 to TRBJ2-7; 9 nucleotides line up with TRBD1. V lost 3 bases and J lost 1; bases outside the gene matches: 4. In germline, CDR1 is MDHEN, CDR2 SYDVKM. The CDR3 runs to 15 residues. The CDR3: CASSLGGTGSYEQYF. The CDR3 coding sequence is TGTGCCAGCAGTTTGGGGGGGACAGGGTCCTACGAGCAGTACTTC.

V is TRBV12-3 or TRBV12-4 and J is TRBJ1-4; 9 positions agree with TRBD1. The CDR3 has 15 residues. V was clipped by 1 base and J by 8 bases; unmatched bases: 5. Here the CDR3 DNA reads TGTGCCAGCAGTTTAGAGAGACAGGGGGTAGAAAAACTGTTTTTT. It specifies CASSLERQGVEKLFF.

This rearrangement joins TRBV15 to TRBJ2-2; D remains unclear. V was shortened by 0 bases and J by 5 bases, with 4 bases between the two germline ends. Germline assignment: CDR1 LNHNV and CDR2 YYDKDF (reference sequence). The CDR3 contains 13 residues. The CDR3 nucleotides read TGTGCCACCAGCAGAGATGGAACCGGGGAGCTGTTTTTT. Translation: CATSRDGTGELFF.

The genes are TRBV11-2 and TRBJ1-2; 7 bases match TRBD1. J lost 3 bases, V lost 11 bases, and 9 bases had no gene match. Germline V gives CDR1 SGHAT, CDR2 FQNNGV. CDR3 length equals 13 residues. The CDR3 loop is CAVRIDRDYGYTF. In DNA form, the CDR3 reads TGTGCCGTTAGAATAGACAGGGACTATGGCTACACCTTC.

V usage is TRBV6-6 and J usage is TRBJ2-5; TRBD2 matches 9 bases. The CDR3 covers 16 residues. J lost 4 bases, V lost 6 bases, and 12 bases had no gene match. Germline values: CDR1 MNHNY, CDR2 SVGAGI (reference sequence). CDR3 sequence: CASSPPSGGLGETQYF. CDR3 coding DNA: TGTGCCAGCAGCCCTCCCAGCGGGGGGCTGGGAGAGACCCAGTACTTC.

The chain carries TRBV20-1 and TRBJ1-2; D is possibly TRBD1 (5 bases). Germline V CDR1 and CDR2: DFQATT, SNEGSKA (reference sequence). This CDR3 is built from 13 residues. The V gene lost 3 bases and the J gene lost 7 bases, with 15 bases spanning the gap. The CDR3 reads CSASFPDTIGYTF. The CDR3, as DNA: TGCAGTGCTAGTTTTCCGGACACCATTGGCTACACCTTC.

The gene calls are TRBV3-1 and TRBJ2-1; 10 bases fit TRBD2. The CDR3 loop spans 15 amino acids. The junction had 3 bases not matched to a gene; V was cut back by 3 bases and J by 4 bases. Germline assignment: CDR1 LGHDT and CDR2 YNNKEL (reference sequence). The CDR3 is CASSHETSGYNEQFF. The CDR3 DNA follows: TGTGCCAGCAGCCATGAGACTAGCGGGTACAATGAGCAGTTCTTC.

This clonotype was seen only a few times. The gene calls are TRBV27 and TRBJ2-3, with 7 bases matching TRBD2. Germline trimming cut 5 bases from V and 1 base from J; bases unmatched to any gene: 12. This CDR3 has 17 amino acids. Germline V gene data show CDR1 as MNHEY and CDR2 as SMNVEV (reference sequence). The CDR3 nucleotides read TGTGCCAGCAGTCCCCTCTCGGCTAGCGGCCGCACAGATACGCAGTATTTT. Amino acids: CASSPLSASGRTDTQYF.

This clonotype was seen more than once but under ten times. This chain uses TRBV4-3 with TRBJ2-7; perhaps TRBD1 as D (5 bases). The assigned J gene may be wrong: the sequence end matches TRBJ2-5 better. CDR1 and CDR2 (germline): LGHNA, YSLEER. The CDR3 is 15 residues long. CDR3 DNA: TGCGCCAGCAGCCAAGATTGGGGCGCGTCGGAGACCCAGTACTTC. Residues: CASSQDWGASETQYF.

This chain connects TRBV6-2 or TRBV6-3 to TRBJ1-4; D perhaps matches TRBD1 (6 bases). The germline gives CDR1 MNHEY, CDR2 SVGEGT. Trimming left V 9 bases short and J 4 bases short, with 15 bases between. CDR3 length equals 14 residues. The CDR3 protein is CASGPTGNNEKLFF. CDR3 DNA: TGTGCCAGTGGACCCACAGGGAATAATGAAAAACTGTTTTTT.

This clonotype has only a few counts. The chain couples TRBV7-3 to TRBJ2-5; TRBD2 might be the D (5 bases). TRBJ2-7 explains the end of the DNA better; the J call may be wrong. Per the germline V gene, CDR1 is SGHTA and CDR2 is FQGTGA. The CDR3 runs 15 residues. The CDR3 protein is CASSLRRRSWYEQYF. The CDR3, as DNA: TGTGCCAGCAGCTTAAGGCGGAGGTCCTGGTACGAGCAGTACTTC.

The CDR3 is CSARGQGVHEQYF. The DNA for the CDR3 is TGCAGTGCTAGAGGGCAGGGGGTCCACGAGCAGTACTTC. The gene calls are TRBV20-1 and TRBJ2-7, with TRBD1 matching 7 bases. Germline lookup yields CDR1 DFQATT and CDR2 SNEGSKA (reference sequence). V gave up 1 base and J gave up 5 bases; unmatched junction bases: 5. This CDR3 is 13 amino acids long.

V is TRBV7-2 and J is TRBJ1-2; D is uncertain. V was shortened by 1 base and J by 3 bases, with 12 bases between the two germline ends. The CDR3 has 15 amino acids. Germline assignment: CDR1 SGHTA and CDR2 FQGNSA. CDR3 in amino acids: CASSLGASSDYGYTF. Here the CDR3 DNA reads TGTGCCAGCAGCTTAGGAGCGTCCTCTGACTATGGCTACACCTTC.

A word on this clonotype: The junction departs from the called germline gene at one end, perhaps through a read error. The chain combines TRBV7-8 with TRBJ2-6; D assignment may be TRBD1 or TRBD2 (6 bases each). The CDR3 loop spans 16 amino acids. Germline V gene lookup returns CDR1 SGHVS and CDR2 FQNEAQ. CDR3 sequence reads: CASSLVGGAGANVPTF. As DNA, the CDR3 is TGTGCCAGCAGCTTAGTCGGGGGCGCTGGGGCCAACGTCCCGACTTTC.

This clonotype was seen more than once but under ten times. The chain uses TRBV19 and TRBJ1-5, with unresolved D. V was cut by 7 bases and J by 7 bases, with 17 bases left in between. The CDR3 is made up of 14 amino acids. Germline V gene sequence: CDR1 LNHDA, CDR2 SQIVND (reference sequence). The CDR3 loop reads CASIPRIGTQPQHF. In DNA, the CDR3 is TGTGCCAGTATTCCCAGAATTGGCACCCAGCCCCAGCATTTT.

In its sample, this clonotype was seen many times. The CDR3 nucleotides read TGCAGCGTTGAAGACCCTCAGACGTCCTCTGGAAACACCATATATTTT. As protein: CSVEDPQTSSGNTIYF. The chain combines TRBV29-1 with TRBJ1-3; no clear D gene. With 0 bases removed from V and 0 bases from J, the gap between germline ends came to 12 bases. The CDR3 loop spans 16 amino acids. From germline, CDR1 is SQVTM and CDR2 ANQGSEA.

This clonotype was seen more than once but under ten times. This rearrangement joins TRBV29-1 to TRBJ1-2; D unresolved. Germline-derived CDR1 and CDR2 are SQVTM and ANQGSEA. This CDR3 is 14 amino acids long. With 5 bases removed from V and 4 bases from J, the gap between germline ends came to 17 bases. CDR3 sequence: CSVPTGKDAYGYTF. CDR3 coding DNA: TGCAGCGTTCCTACGGGTAAAGACGCCTATGGCTACACCTTC.

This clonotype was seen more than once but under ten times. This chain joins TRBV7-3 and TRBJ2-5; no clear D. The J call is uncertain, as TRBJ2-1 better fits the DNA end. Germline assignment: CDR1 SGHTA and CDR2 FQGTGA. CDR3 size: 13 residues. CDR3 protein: CASSLSPMGEQFF. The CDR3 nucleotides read TGTGCCAGCAGCTTAAGCCCAATGGGTGAGCAGTTCTTC.

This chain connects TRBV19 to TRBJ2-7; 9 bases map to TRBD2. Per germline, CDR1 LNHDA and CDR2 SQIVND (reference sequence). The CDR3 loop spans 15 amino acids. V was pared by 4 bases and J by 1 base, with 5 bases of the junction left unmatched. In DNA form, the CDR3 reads TGTGCCAGTAGTACGATAGCGGGAGCGTCCTACGAGCAGTACTTC. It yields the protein CASSTIAGASYEQYF.

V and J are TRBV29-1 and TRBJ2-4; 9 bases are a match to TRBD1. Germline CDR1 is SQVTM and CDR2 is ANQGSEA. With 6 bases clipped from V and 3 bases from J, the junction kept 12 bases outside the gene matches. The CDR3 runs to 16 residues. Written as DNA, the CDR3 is TGCAGCGTCCTACAGGGGGCAAGAGTGGGCAAAAACATTCAGTACTTC. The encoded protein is CSVLQGARVGKNIQYF.

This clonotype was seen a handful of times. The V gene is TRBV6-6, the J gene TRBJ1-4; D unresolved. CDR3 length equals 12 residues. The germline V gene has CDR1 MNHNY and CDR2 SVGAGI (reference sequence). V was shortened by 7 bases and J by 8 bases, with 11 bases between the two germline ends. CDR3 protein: CASTPNREKLFF. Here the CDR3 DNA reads TGTGCCAGCACCCCGAATCGGGAAAAACTGTTTTTT.